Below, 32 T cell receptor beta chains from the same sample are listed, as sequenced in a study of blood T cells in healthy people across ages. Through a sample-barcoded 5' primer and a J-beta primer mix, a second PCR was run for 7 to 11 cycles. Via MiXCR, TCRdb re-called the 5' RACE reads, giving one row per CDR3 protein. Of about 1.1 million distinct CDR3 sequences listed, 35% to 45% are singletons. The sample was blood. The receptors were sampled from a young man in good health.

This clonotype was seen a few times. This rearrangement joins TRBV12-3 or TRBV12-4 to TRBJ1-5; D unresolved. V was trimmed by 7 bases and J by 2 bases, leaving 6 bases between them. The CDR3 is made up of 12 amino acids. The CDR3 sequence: CASNRGNQPQHF. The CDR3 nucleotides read TGTGCCAGCAATCGTGGCAATCAGCCCCAGCATTTT.

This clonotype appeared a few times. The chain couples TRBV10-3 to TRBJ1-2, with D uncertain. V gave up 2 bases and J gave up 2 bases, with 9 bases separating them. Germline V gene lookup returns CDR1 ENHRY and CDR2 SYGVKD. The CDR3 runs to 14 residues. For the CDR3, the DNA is TGTGCCATCAGTGAGGGGCCGATGAACTATGGCTACACCTTC. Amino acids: CAISEGPMNYGYTF.

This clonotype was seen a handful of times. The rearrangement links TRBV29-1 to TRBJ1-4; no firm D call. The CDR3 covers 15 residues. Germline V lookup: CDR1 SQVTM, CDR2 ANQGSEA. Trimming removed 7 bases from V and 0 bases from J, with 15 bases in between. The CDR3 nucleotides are TGCAGCGCGGCAGTAGACTTTGCAACTAATGAAAAACTGTTTTTT. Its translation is CSAAVDFATNEKLFF. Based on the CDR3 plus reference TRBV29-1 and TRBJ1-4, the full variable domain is SAVISQKPSRDICQRGTSLTIQCQVDSQVTMMFWYRQQPGQSLTLIATANQGSEATYESGFVIDKFPISRPNLTFSTLTVSNMSPEDSSIYLCSAAVDFATNEKLFFGSGTQLSVL.

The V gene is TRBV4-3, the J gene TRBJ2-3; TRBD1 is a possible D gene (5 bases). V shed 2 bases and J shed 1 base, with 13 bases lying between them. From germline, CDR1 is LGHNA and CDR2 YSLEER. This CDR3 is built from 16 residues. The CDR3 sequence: CASSQHRQSGTDTQYF. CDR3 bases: TGCGCCAGCAGCCAACATAGACAGTCCGGCACAGATACGCAGTATTTT.

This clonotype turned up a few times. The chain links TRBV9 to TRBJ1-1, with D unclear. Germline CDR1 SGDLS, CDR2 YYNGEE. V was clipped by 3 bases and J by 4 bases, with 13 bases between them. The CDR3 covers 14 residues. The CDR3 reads CASSELRKGTEAFF. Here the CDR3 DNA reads TGTGCCAGCAGCGAGCTGAGAAAAGGCACTGAAGCTTTCTTT. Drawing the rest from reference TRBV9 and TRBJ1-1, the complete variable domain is DSGVTQTPKHLITATGQRVTLRCSPRSGDLSVYWYQQSLDQGLQFLIQYYNGEERAKGNILERFSAQQFPDLHSELNLSSLELGDSALYFCASSELRKGTEAFFGQGTRLTVV.

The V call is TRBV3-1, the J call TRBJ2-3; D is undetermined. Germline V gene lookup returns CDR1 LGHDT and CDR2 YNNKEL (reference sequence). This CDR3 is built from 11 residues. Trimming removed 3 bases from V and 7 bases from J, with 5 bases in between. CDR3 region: CASSHDNTQYF. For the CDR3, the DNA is TGTGCCAGCAGCCACGATAATACGCAGTATTTT.

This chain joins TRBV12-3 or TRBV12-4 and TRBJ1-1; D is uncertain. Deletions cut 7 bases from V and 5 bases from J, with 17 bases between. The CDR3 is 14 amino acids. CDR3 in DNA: TGTGCCAGCAAGGATTGGAATAGGGAAACTGAAGCTTTCTTT. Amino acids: CASKDWNRETEAFF.

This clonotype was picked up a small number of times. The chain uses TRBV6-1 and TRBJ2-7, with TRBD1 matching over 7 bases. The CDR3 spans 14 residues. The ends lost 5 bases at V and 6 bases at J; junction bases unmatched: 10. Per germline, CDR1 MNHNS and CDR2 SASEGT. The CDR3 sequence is CASSPRQGSLEQYF. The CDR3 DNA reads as TGTGCCAGCAGTCCTCGACAGGGTTCCCTCGAGCAGTACTTC.

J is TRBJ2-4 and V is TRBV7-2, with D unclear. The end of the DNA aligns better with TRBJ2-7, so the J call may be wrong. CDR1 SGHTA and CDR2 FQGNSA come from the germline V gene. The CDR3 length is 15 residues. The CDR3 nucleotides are TGTGCCAGCAGCTCCCCTGTGACCCTAAGATACGAGCAGTACTTC. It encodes CASSSPVTLRYEQYF.

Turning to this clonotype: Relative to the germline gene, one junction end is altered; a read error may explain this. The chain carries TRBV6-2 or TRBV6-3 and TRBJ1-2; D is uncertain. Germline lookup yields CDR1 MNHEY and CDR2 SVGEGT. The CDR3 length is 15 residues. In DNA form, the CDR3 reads TGTGCCAGCAGTGCCCCCGACGGAAGGAACTATGGCCACACCTTC. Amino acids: CASSAPDGRNYGHTF.

Here the CDR3 DNA reads TGTGCCAGCAGTTTAGATGGGGGACCCTATGGCTACACCTTC. It encodes CASSLDGGPYGYTF. V and J are TRBV27 and TRBJ1-2, with TRBD1 as a possible D gene (5 bases). This CDR3 has 14 residues. Germline values: CDR1 MNHEY, CDR2 SMNVEV (reference sequence). V lost 2 bases to trimming and J lost 4 bases, with 11 bases between them.

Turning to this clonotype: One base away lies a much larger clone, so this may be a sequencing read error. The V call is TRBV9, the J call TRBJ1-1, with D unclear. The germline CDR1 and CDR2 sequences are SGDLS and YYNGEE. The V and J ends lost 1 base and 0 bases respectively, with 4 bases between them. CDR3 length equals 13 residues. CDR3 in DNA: TGTGCCAGCAGCGTATGGGTGAACACTGAAGCTTTCTTT. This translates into CASSVWVNTEAFF.

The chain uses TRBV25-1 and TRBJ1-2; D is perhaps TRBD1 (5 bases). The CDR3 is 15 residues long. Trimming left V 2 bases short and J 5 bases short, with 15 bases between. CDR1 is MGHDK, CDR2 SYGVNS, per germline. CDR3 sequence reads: CASSEGGGTRYGYTF. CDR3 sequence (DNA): TGTGCCAGCAGTGAAGGGGGGGGAACGAGGTATGGCTACACCTTC.

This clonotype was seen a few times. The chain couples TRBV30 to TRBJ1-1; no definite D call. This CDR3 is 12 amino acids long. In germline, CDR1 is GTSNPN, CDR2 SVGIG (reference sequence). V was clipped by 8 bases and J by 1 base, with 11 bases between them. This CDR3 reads CAVSRQNTEAFF. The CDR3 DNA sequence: TGTGCCGTATCAAGGCAGAACACTGAAGCTTTCTTT.

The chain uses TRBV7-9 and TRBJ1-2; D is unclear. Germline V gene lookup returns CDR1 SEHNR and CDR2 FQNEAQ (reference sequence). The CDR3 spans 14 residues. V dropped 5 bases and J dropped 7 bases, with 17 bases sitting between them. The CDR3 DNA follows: TGTGCCAGCAGCCCGCTCGGACTCCCCTGTGGCTACACCTTC. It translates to CASSPLGLPCGYTF.

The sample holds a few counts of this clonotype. The CDR3 nucleotides are TGTGCCAGCAGCCCTTCAACAGGGGGCTACGAGCAGTACTTC. It encodes CASSPSTGGYEQYF. The J gene is TRBJ2-7, the V gene TRBV9; 8 positions agree with TRBD1. In germline, CDR1 is SGDLS, CDR2 YYNGEE. This CDR3 region has 14 residues. Trimming cost V 4 bases and J 3 bases; bases outside gene matches: 6.

The CDR3 nucleotides read TGTGCCATCGCAGGGTCGACAAACTATGGCTACACCTTC. It encodes CAIAGSTNYGYTF. The V gene is TRBV10-3, the J gene TRBJ1-2, with D perhaps TRBD1 (5 bases). Germline V CDR1 and CDR2: ENHRY, SYGVKD. The CDR3 covers 13 residues. Trimming took 8 bases from V and 2 from J, leaving 12 bases between them.

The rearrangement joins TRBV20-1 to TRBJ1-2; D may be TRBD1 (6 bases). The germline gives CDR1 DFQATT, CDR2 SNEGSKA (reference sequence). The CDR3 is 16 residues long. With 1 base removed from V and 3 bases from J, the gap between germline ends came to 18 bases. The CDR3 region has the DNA TGCAGTGCTAGAGCCCCAAGGGAACAGGGTCACTATGGCTACACCTTC. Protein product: CSARAPREQGHYGYTF.

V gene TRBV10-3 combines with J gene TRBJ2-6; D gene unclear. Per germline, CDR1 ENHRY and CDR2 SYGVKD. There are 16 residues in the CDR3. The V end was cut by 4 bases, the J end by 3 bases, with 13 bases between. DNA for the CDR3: TGTGCCATCAGTGGAATGGGTGGAGTTGGGGCCAACGTCCTGACTTTC. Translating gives CAISGMGGVGANVLTF.

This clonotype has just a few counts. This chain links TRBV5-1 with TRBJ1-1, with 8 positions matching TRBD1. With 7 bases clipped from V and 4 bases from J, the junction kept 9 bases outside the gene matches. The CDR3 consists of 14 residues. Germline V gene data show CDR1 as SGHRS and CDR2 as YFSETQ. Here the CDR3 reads CASGDTGGRTEAFF. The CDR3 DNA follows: TGCGCCAGCGGCGACACAGGGGGTCGCACTGAAGCTTTCTTT.

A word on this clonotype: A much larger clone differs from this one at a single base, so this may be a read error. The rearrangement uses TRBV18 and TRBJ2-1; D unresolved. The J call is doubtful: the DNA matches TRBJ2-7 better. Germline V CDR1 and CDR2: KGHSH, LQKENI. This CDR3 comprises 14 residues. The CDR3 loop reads CASSPRSSYNEQYF. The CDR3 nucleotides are TGTGCCAGCTCACCACGGAGCTCCTACAATGAGCAGTACTTC.

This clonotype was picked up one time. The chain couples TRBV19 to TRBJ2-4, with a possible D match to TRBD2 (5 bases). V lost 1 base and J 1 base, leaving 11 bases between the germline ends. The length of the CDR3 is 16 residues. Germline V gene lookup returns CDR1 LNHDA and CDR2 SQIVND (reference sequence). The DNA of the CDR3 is TGTGCCAGTAGTATAGGGAGGCAGTGGGCCAAAAACATTCAGTACTTC. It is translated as CASSIGRQWAKNIQYF.

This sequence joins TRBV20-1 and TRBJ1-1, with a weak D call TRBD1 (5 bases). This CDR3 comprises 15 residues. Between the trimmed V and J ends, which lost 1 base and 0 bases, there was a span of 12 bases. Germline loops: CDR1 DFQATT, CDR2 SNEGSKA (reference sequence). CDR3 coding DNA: TGCAGTGCTAGAGGGGGGGAGGGCATGAACACTGAAGCTTTCTTT. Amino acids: CSARGGEGMNTEAFF.

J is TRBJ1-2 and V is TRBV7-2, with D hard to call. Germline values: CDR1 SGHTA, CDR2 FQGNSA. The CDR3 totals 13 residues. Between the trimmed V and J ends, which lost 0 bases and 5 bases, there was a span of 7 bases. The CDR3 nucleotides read TGTGCCAGCAGCTTAGCGAGGGAATATGGCTACACCTTC. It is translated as CASSLAREYGYTF. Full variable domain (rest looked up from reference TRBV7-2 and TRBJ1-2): GAGVSQSPSNKVTEKGKDVELRCDPISGHTALYWYRQSLGQGLEFLIYFQGNSAPDKSGLPSDRFSAERTGGSVSTLTIQRTQQEDSAVYLCASSLAREYGYTFGSGTRLTVV.

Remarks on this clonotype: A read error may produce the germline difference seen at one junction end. The CDR3 loop reads CANSYRLAESSYNEQYF. CDR3 coding DNA: TGTGCCAACAGCTACAGACTAGCGGAAAGCTCCTACAATGAGCAGTACTTC. The rearrangement joins TRBV13 to TRBJ2-1, with 9 positions matching TRBD2. The better agreement between TRBJ2-7 and the DNA end casts doubt on the J call. The length of the CDR3 is 17 residues. Looked up from germline, CDR1 is PRHDT and CDR2 is FYEKMQ (reference sequence).

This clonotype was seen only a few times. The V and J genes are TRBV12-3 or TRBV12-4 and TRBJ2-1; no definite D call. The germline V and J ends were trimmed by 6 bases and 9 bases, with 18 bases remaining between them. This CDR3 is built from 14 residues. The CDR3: CASSLGGEYGEQFF. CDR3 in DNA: TGTGCCAGCAGCCTGGGTGGGGAATATGGTGAGCAGTTCTTC.

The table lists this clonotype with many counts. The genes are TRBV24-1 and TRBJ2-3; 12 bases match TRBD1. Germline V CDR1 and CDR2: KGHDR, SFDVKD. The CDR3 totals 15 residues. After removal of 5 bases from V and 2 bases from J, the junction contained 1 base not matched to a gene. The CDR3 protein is CATSGDRGHTDTQYF. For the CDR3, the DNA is TGTGCCACCAGTGGGGACAGGGGGCACACAGATACGCAGTATTTT.

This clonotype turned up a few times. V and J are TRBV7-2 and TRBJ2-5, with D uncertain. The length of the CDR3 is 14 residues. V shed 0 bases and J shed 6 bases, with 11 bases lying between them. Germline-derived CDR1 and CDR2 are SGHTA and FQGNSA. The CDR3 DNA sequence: TGTGCCAGCAGCTTAGCGTTGGATCCCAAGACCCAGTACTTC. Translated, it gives CASSLALDPKTQYF. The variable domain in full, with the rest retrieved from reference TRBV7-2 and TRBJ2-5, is GAGVSQSPSNKVTEKGKDVELRCDPISGHTALYWYRQSLGQGLEFLIYFQGNSAPDKSGLPSDRFSAERTGGSVSTLTIQRTQQEDSAVYLCASSLALDPKTQYFGPGTRLLVL.

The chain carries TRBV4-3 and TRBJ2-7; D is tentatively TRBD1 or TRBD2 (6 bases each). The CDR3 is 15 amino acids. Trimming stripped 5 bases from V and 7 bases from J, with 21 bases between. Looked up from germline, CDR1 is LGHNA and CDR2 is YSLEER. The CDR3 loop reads CASSLRPGAYNEQYF. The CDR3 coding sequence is TGCGCCAGCAGCTTAAGGCCGGGGGCCTACAATGAGCAGTACTTC.

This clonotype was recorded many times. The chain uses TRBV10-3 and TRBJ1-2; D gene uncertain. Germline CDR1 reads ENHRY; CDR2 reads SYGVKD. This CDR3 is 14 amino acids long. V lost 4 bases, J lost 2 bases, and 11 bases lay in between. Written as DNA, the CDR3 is TGTGCCATCAGTGGTGGCGCCCAGAACTATGGCTACACCTTC. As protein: CAISGGAQNYGYTF.

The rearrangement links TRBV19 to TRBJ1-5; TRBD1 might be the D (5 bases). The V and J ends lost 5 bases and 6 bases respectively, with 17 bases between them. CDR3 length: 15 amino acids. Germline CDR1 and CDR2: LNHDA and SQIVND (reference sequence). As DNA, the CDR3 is TGTGCCAGTAGTCTATCGGGACTGGGTCCTCAGCCCCAGCATTTT. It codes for CASSLSGLGPQPQHF.

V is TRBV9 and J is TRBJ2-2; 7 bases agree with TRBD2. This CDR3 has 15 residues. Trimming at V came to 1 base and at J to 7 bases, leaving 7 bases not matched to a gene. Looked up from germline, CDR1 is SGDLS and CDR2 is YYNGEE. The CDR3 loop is CASSVSSGEIGELFF. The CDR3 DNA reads TGTGCCAGCAGCGTATCCAGCGGGGAGATCGGGGAGCTGTTTTTT.